This T cell receptor (beta chain) was profiled in a study of spatial heterogeneity in lung cancer. TCRdb re-analysed the 5' RACE reads in MiXCR, keeping a single row per CDR3 protein. The sample has roughly 120,000 distinct CDR3 sequences, 9% to 15% seen once; the top ten hold 16%. The germline CDR1 and CDR2 sequences are MNHNY and SVGAGI (reference sequence). V lost 5 bases and J lost 14, with 16 bases in between. This CDR3 region has 12 residues. Time point given: blood at routine non-recurrence follow-up after resection. Sequencing covered unsorted whole RNA taken from tumor, nontumor lung or frozen PBMC.

The sequence was collected from a male donor with early-stage non-small cell lung cancer. The sample in question was PBMCs, obtained at follow-up. V and J are TRBV6-6 and TRBJ2-1; a possible D gene is TRBD2 (6 bases). CDR3 nucleotide sequence: TGTGCCAGCAGTCAAGGGAAAGGGAGGAAGTTCTTC. As protein: CASSQGKGRKFF.